Shown below are 27 T cell receptor beta chains from a single sample sequenced in a study of T cells in Graves' hyperthyroidism and ophthalmopathy. RNA transcripts served as the template for amplifying TCR beta CDR3 regions. With the HTBI primer set, the TCR CDR3 went through a first round of RT-PCR. TCRdb re-called the multiplex PCR reads with MiXCR, one entry per CDR3 protein. The sample carries roughly 420,000 distinct CDR3 sequences, approximately 14% recorded once. The specimen was blood. The receptors come from a woman aged 18-29 years with Graves' hyperthyroidism.

This clonotype appeared many times. The rearrangement joins TRBV18 to TRBJ2-3; 8 nucleotides line up with TRBD2. This CDR3 has 16 residues. The V segment lost 0 bases and the J segment 6 bases; nucleotides outside the gene matches: 8. Germline V gene data show CDR1 as KGHSH and CDR2 as LQKENI. The CDR3 sequence: CASSPPGTRERDTQYF. In DNA, the CDR3 is TGTGCCAGCTCACCACCCGGGACTAGAGAAAGGGATACGCAGTATTTT.

On this clonotype: This sequence may be a read error, since a much larger clone differs from it by one base. The chain is built from TRBV5-1 and TRBJ2-7; D might be TRBD1 (6 bases). The CDR3 loop spans 13 amino acids. V gave up 3 bases and J gave up 3 bases, with 10 bases separating them. Germline V gene lookup returns CDR1 SGHRS and CDR2 YFSETQ. The CDR3 coding sequence is TGCGCCAGCAGCTCGCTACAGGGCTACGAGCAGTACTTC. Protein sequence: CASSSLQGYEQYF. Full variable domain (remainder filled in from reference TRBV5-1 and TRBJ2-7): KAGVTQTPRYLIKTRGQQVTLSCSPISGHRSVSWYQQTPGQGLQFLFEYFSETQRNKGNFPGRFSGRQFSNSRSEMNVSTLELGDSALYLCASSSLQGYEQYFGPGTRLTVT.

The chain has TRBV11-3 and TRBJ1-2; a weak D match, TRBD1 (5 bases). The germline V and J ends were trimmed by 5 bases and 8 bases, with 15 bases remaining between them. The germline gives CDR1 SGHNT, CDR2 YENEEA. The CDR3 has 13 amino acids. This CDR3 is CASSLLGGEGYTF. The CDR3 bases are TGTGCCAGCAGCCTTCTTGGGGGGGAAGGCTACACCTTC.

This clonotype was observed at least ten times. The genes are TRBV27 and TRBJ2-5, with 9 positions matching TRBD2. The CDR3 covers 14 residues. Germline CDR1 MNHEY, CDR2 SMNVEV (reference sequence). V shed 7 bases and J 2 bases; nucleotides not matched to a gene: 5. CDR3 loop: CASTSGGRQETQYF. The CDR3, as DNA: TGTGCCAGCACGAGCGGGGGGCGTCAAGAGACCCAGTACTTC.

The table lists this clonotype with many counts. The V gene is TRBV11-3, the J gene TRBJ2-1; D is possibly TRBD2 (5 bases). The CDR3 is 14 residues long. Trimming took off 2 bases at V and 7 bases at J, with 12 bases between the two ends. Germline V gene sequence: CDR1 SGHNT, CDR2 YENEEA. CDR3 protein: CASSLLGEKNEQFF. As DNA, the CDR3 is TGTGCCAGCAGCTTATTGGGAGAGAAGAATGAGCAGTTCTTC. The full variable domain, rest sourced from reference TRBV11-3 and TRBJ2-1, is EAGVVQSPRYKIIEKKQPVAFWCNPISGHNTLYWYLQNLGQGPELLIRYENEEAVDDSQLPKDRFSAERLKGVDSTLKIQPAELGDSAVYLCASSLLGEKNEQFFGPGTRLTVL.

This clonotype was picked up a small number of times. Just one base apart from a much larger clone, this may be a read error. The V and J genes are TRBV3-1 and TRBJ2-3; D may be TRBD1 (5 bases). Gene TRBJ1-5 matches the end of the DNA better, so the J call may be wrong. The CDR3 sequence is 16 residues long. Germline CDR1 LGHDT, CDR2 YNNKEL (reference sequence). Written as DNA, the CDR3 is TGTGCCAGCAGCCAAGATCTTGGGGGAGTAACAGATACGCAGCATTTT. Translation: CASSQDLGGVTDTQHF.

This clonotype was seen repeatedly, ten times or more. This chain links TRBV30 with TRBJ2-7; D might be TRBD1 or TRBD2, each matching 5 bases. This CDR3 is 11 amino acids long. V shed 1 base and J shed 5 bases, with 6 bases lying between them. From germline, CDR1 is GTSNPN and CDR2 SVGIG (reference sequence). In DNA form, the CDR3 reads TGTGCCTGGAGTGGAGGGGACGAGCAGTACTTC. Protein sequence: CAWSGGDEQYF.

Ten or more counts support this clonotype. V gene TRBV7-3 combines with J gene TRBJ2-3; a weak D match, TRBD1 (5 bases). Germline CDR1 is SGHTA and CDR2 is FQGTGA. The length of the CDR3 is 15 residues. V lost 1 base and J 5 bases, leaving 13 bases between the germline ends. The CDR3 nucleotides are TGTGCCAGCAGCTTAAAAAACAAAGGGGAAGATACGCAGTATTTT. Protein sequence: CASSLKNKGEDTQYF.

This clonotype was found many times. The rearrangement uses TRBV6-1 and TRBJ1-5; 7 bases fit TRBD1. Germline V gene sequence: CDR1 MNHNS, CDR2 SASEGT. The CDR3 consists of 14 residues. The V segment lost 4 bases and the J segment 2 bases; nucleotides outside the gene matches: 2. CDR3 sequence (DNA): TGTGCCAGCAGTGCTACAGGGGGCAATCAGCCCCAGCATTTT. Its protein product is CASSATGGNQPQHF.

The chain recombines TRBV4-2 with TRBJ1-2; TRBD1 matches 11 bases. In germline, CDR1 is LGHNA, CDR2 YNFKEQ. This CDR3 comprises 13 residues. Trimming took 4 bases from V and 8 from J; bases not matched to a gene: 3. CDR3 loop: CASSPGQGEGYTF. The CDR3 DNA follows: TGTGCCAGCAGCCCGGGACAGGGGGAGGGCTACACCTTC.

As for this clonotype: A much more abundant neighbour one base away suggests this may be a read error. The CDR3 DNA reads TGTGCCAGCAGTGCGCCGGGAGGGACCTACAATGAGCAGTTCTTC. Translation gives CASSAPGGTYNEQFF. V usage is TRBV28 and J usage is TRBJ2-1; 8 bases fit TRBD2. The CDR3 extends over 15 amino acids. V lost 5 bases and J lost 2; bases outside the gene matches: 5. Germline V lookup: CDR1 MDHEN, CDR2 SYDVKM.

The table lists this clonotype with a few counts. The chain carries TRBV19 and TRBJ2-4; the match to TRBD2 covers 11 bases. Unmatched junction bases numbered 1, after V lost 9 bases and J lost 6 bases. The CDR3 consists of 12 residues. Germline CDR1 LNHDA, CDR2 SQIVND (reference sequence). The chain's CDR3 is CASGTSGNIQYF. CDR3 coding DNA: TGTGCCAGCGGGACTAGCGGAAACATTCAGTACTTC.

This clonotype was detected many times. The chain combines TRBV27 with TRBJ1-1; a weak D match, TRBD1 (6 bases). Germline V CDR1 and CDR2: MNHEY, SMNVEV (reference sequence). V gave up 5 bases and J gave up 2 bases, with 18 bases separating them. This CDR3 contains 16 residues. The CDR3 coding sequence is TGTGCCAGCAGTCAGGGCTCCAGGGGACCCAACACTGAAGCTTTCTTT. Encoded protein: CASSQGSRGPNTEAFF.

This clonotype showed up just a few times. This chain joins TRBV19 and TRBJ1-5, with D perhaps TRBD1 (5 bases). Germline V CDR1 and CDR2: LNHDA, SQIVND (reference sequence). CDR3 length equals 16 residues. The germline V and J ends were trimmed by 4 bases and 5 bases, with 18 bases remaining between them. CDR3 DNA sequence: TGTGCCAGTAGTACTCGGGGCCTAAACCCCCATCAGCCCCAGCATTTT. Translation: CASSTRGLNPHQPQHF.

This clonotype was recorded many times. The rearrangement links TRBV7-9 to TRBJ2-6, with 8 nucleotides matching TRBD1. V shed 3 bases, J shed 2 bases, and the junction held 12 bases outside the gene matches. Germline values: CDR1 SEHNR, CDR2 FQNEAQ (reference sequence). This CDR3 is 19 amino acids long. In nucleotides, the CDR3 is TGTGCCAGCAGCTTGGGGTGGACAGGGAAGCGCCCTGGGGCCAACGTCCTGACTTTC. This codes for CASSLGWTGKRPGANVLTF.

The chain couples TRBV6-5 to TRBJ2-1, with TRBD1 matching over 8 bases. CDR1 MNHEY and CDR2 SVGAGI come from the germline V gene. The CDR3 loop spans 17 amino acids. V dropped 2 bases and J dropped 6; count of bases not matched to a gene: 12. The CDR3 loop is CASSYPRPGGLGNEQFF. CDR3 nucleotides: TGTGCCAGCAGTTACCCGCGGCCAGGGGGCCTGGGCAATGAGCAGTTCTTC.

This clonotype was seen repeatedly, ten times or more. V usage is TRBV27 and J usage is TRBJ2-7; D gene unclear. The V gene's germline CDR1 is MNHEY and CDR2 SMNVEV (reference sequence). Trimming stripped 6 bases from V and 0 bases from J, with 12 bases between. CDR3 length: 14 residues. CDR3 sequence reads: CASSVKLSSYEQYF. DNA for the CDR3: TGTGCCAGCAGCGTCAAGCTCTCCTCCTACGAGCAGTACTTC.

This clonotype turned up a few times. The chain carries TRBV7-2 and TRBJ2-2; D gene ambiguous. CDR3 length: 13 residues. Trimming cost V 11 bases and J 4 bases, with 14 bases left between them. CDR1 is SGHTA, CDR2 FQGNSA, per germline. CDR3 nucleotides: TGTGCCCGCCACGGTACCCTCACCGGGGAGCTGTTTTTT. Protein: CARHGTLTGELFF.

The table lists this clonotype with many counts. The rearrangement uses TRBV9 and TRBJ2-1; TRBD2 matches at 10 bases. The CDR3 length is 17 residues. CDR1 and CDR2 (germline): SGDLS, YYNGEE. J was trimmed by 1 base and V by 0 bases; bases with no gene match: 4. This CDR3 reads CASSVATSGASYNEQFF. The CDR3 nucleotides are TGTGCCAGCAGCGTAGCTACTAGCGGGGCATCCTACAATGAGCAGTTCTTC.

The chain employs TRBV29-1 and TRBJ2-7, with D possibly being TRBD1 (6 bases). Germline V gene sequence: CDR1 SQVTM, CDR2 ANQGSEA. This CDR3 has 14 amino acids. Trimming left V 6 bases short and J 0 bases short, with 15 bases between. CDR3 amino acids: CSVEQGPSSYEQYF. As DNA, the CDR3 is TGCAGCGTAGAACAGGGACCCAGCTCCTACGAGCAGTACTTC.

This clonotype was detected a few times. The V and J genes are TRBV27 and TRBJ1-4, with unresolved D. V lost 8 bases to trimming and J lost 12 bases, with 13 bases between them. Germline assignment: CDR1 MNHEY and CDR2 SMNVEV (reference sequence). This CDR3 comprises 11 residues. The CDR3 nucleotides read TGTGCCAGCGGCCCCCTAGGGCAACTGTTTTTT. Encoded protein: CASGPLGQLFF.

This clonotype has ten or more counts. V usage is TRBV12-3 or TRBV12-4 and J usage is TRBJ1-2; D unclear. V was shortened by 6 bases and J by 8 bases, with 19 bases between the two germline ends. The CDR3 length is 14 residues. CDR3 nucleotides: TGTGCCAGCAGCCACGAAATGAGCAGGACCGGCTACACCTTC. This translates into CASSHEMSRTGYTF.

This clonotype came up many times. The rearrangement uses TRBV5-1 and TRBJ2-1; D is ambiguous. The CDR3 consists of 12 residues. In germline, CDR1 is SGHRS, CDR2 YFSETQ. Trimming shortened V by 2 bases and J by 9 bases, and 9 bases separated the two germline ends. The CDR3 bases are TGCGCCAGCAGCTTTACGGCCGTTGAGCAGTTCTTC. It is translated as CASSFTAVEQFF.

In this sample, this clonotype turned up many times. V is TRBV19 and J is TRBJ1-5; the match to TRBD1 covers 8 bases. J gave up 1 base and V 10 bases, and 3 bases lay outside the gene matches. The CDR3 has 13 amino acids. Germline V lookup: CDR1 LNHDA, CDR2 SQIVND (reference sequence). CDR3 sequence reads: CATGDRSNQPQHF. For the CDR3, the DNA is TGTGCCACTGGGGACAGGAGCAATCAGCCCCAGCATTTT.

The chain uses TRBV9 and TRBJ2-3; D not resolved. Trimming stripped 0 bases from V and 9 bases from J, with 8 bases between. CDR1 and CDR2 (germline): SGDLS, YYNGEE. The CDR3 consists of 12 residues. CDR3 sequence (DNA): TGTGCCAGCAGCGTAGTTAGTGAAACGCAGTATTTT. This codes for CASSVVSETQYF.

In its sample, this clonotype was seen many times. This CDR3 is CSAVTGLDGYTF. The CDR3 DNA follows: TGCAGTGCCGTGACAGGGTTGGATGGCTACACCTTC. The chain employs TRBV20-1 and TRBJ1-2; TRBD1 matches at 7 bases. The CDR3 loop spans 12 amino acids. V dropped 6 bases and J dropped 6; count of bases not matched to a gene: 7. CDR1 is DFQATT, CDR2 SNEGSKA, per germline (reference sequence).

This clonotype was detected ten times or more. The rearrangement links TRBV11-1 to TRBJ1-2, with D maybe TRBD1 (5 bases). V was clipped by 1 base and J by 7 bases, with 13 bases between them. This CDR3 spans 14 amino acids. CDR1 is SGHAT, CDR2 FQDESV, per germline (reference sequence). CDR3 in DNA: TGTGCCAGCAGCTTAGACGACAGTATTGGTGGCTACACCTTC. Residues: CASSLDDSIGGYTF.